These 16 T cell receptor beta chains share one sample of origin, sequenced in a study of human T cells and chemical hapten exposure. TCRdb fed the RACE reads into MiXCR, producing one record per CDR3 protein. Counted here are roughly 100,000 distinct CDR3 sequences, approximately 9.9% occurring once; the ten biggest clones make up under 4.5%. Time point given: patch test 1, 2 weeks after DPC sensitization. Documented treatment: therapeutic diphenylcyclopropenone sensitization with weekly scalp DPC. Material: whole blood, obtained in connection with sensitization to the hapten diphenylcyclopropenone (DPC). Every receptor here comes from a woman aged 40 to 50 with alopecia areata. Some clones in this sample may be carry-over from other donors' samples.

This clonotype was recorded at least ten times. A junction boundary mismatches the germline segment, possibly from a read error. The chain recombines TRBV12-3 or TRBV12-4 with TRBJ1-3; possible D gene TRBD1, 6 bases. This CDR3 is built from 16 residues. For the CDR3, the DNA is TGTGCCAGCAGCCTATCGACAGGATCCTCTGAAAACACCATATATTTT. Protein sequence: CASSLSTGSSENTIYF.

Of note for this clonotype: Just one base apart from a much larger clone, this may be a read error. The J gene is TRBJ2-6, the V gene TRBV18; possible D gene TRBD1, 5 bases. V gave up 0 bases and J gave up 0 bases, with 9 bases separating them. The CDR3 sequence is 17 residues long. The germline CDR1 and CDR2 sequences are KGHSH and LQKENI. The CDR3 bases are TGTGCCAGCTCACCACCGTGGGGCACCTCTGGGGCCAACGTCCTGACTTTC. Translated: CASSPPWGTSGANVLTF.

CDR3 region: CASSRTRWEQYF. CDR3 in DNA: TGTGCCAGCAGCCGGACCCGGTGGGAGCAGTACTTC. The chain combines TRBV12-3 or TRBV12-4 with TRBJ2-7; no clear D. V was shortened by 6 bases and J by 7 bases, with 13 bases between the two germline ends. The CDR3 runs 12 residues.

This clonotype was counted many times. This chain uses TRBV7-6 with TRBJ1-1, with TRBD1 matching over 8 bases. The V gene end was trimmed by 4 bases and the J gene end by 6 bases; junction bases not matched to a gene: 4. CDR3 length: 13 residues. Looked up from germline, CDR1 is SGHVS and CDR2 is FNYEAQ. CDR3 region: CASSSNRGAEAFF. The CDR3 region has the DNA TGTGCCAGCAGCTCAAACAGGGGGGCTGAAGCTTTCTTT.

This clonotype was detected a few times. The chain recombines TRBV27 with TRBJ1-2, with TRBD1 as a possible D gene (6 bases). Trimming cost V 6 bases and J 8 bases, with 16 bases left between them. CDR1 and CDR2 (germline): MNHEY, SMNVEV (reference sequence). The CDR3 totals 13 residues. CDR3 residues: CASSLNRERGYTF. The CDR3 coding sequence is TGTGCCAGCAGCCTGAACAGGGAGCGCGGCTACACCTTC.

This clonotype has only a few counts. The chain combines TRBV28 with TRBJ2-2; 11 bases agree with TRBD1. V dropped 5 bases and J dropped 7; count of bases not matched to a gene: 9. CDR3 length equals 16 residues. Germline loops: CDR1 MDHEN, CDR2 SYDVKM. CDR3 sequence (DNA): TGTGCCAGCAGTACCCGGGGACAGGGGGTACACGGGGAGCTGTTTTTT. It is translated as CASSTRGQGVHGELFF.

This clonotype came up many times. The chain recombines TRBV12-3 or TRBV12-4 with TRBJ2-7; 8 bases agree with TRBD1. V gave up 7 bases and J gave up 1 base; unmatched junction bases: 9. This CDR3 region has 15 residues. CDR3 sequence reads: CASTLQGTGSYEQYF. CDR3 DNA: TGTGCCAGCACTCTCCAGGGGACAGGTTCCTACGAGCAGTACTTC.

The CDR3 sequence is CASSFDRVNQPQHF. CDR3 bases: TGTGCCAGCAGCTTTGACAGGGTTAATCAGCCCCAGCATTTT. The V gene is TRBV7-9, the J gene TRBJ1-5; 7 bases map to TRBD1. Germline-derived CDR1 and CDR2 are SEHNR and FQNEAQ (reference sequence). Unmatched junction bases numbered 3, after V lost 3 bases and J lost 4 bases. CDR3 size: 14 residues.

This clonotype was found a few times. The genes are TRBV29-1 and TRBJ2-7; D gene uncertain. V was pared by 1 base and J by 3 bases, with 10 bases between. Per germline, CDR1 SQVTM and CDR2 ANQGSEA. The CDR3 contains 13 residues. The CDR3 here is CSVEGHSGYEQYF. The CDR3 bases are TGCAGCGTTGAAGGCCATTCTGGCTACGAGCAGTACTTC.

V and J are TRBV12-3 or TRBV12-4 and TRBJ2-3; possibly TRBD1 for D (6 bases). The CDR3 has 13 residues. Trimming removed 5 bases at V and 4 bases at J, with 10 bases between. The CDR3 DNA sequence: TGTGCCAGCAGTCCGGGACATCCAGATACGCAGTATTTT. It codes for CASSPGHPDTQYF.

The sample holds a few counts of this clonotype. J is TRBJ2-2 and V is TRBV6-2 or TRBV6-3, with TRBD2 matching over 14 bases. V gave up 6 bases and J gave up 5 bases; unmatched junction bases: 5. Looked up from germline, CDR1 is MNHEY and CDR2 is SVGEGT. The CDR3 is 16 residues long. CDR3 nucleotide sequence: TGTGCCAGCAGACGCGGACTAGCGGGAGGAACCGGGGAGCTGTTTTTT. It codes for CASRRGLAGGTGELFF.

V gene TRBV27 combines with J gene TRBJ1-1, with D possibly matching TRBD1 (6 bases). Germline lookup yields CDR1 MNHEY and CDR2 SMNVEV (reference sequence). The CDR3 is made up of 13 amino acids. Trimming stripped 7 bases from V and 5 bases from J, with 14 bases between. This CDR3 is CASTSKGGTEAFF. The DNA of the CDR3 is TGTGCCAGCACTTCAAAGGGGGGAACTGAAGCTTTCTTT.

In this sample, this clonotype turned up many times. This chain links TRBV18 with TRBJ2-1, with D uncertain. The V end was cut by 2 bases, the J end by 7 bases, with 6 bases between. This CDR3 region has 12 residues. Germline lookup yields CDR1 KGHSH and CDR2 LQKENI. This CDR3 is CASSPVGNEQFF. Written as DNA, the CDR3 is TGTGCCAGCTCACCAGTGGGAAATGAGCAGTTCTTC.

Remarks on this clonotype: With a much larger clone just one base away, this may be a read error. The rearrangement joins TRBV29-1 to TRBJ2-7; 9 bases map to TRBD1. Trimming removed 6 bases from V and 5 bases from J; junction bases left unmatched: 11. The length of the CDR3 is 14 residues. Per the germline V gene, CDR1 is SQVTM and CDR2 is ANQGSEA. CDR3 amino acids: CSVAGQGMEDEQYF. CDR3 in DNA: TGCAGCGTCGCGGGACAGGGAATGGAAGACGAGCAGTACTTC.

There are a few counts of this clonotype. CDR3 sequence: CSAGTGGYNEQFF. For the CDR3, the DNA is TGCAGCGCCGGGACAGGGGGTTACAATGAGCAGTTCTTC. The rearrangement links TRBV29-1 to TRBJ2-1; 11 bases line up with TRBD1. CDR3 size: 13 residues. J gave up 4 bases and V 7 bases, and 3 bases lay outside the gene matches. Germline V lookup: CDR1 SQVTM, CDR2 ANQGSEA.

The genes are TRBV28 and TRBJ2-5; 7 nucleotides match TRBD1. V shed 6 bases, J shed 2 bases, and the junction held 6 bases outside the gene matches. CDR1 MDHEN and CDR2 SYDVKM come from the germline V gene. The CDR3 length is 14 residues. CDR3 coding DNA: TGTGCCAGCAGCCCGGACAGGAGACAAGAGACCCAGTACTTC. Translated: CASSPDRRQETQYF.